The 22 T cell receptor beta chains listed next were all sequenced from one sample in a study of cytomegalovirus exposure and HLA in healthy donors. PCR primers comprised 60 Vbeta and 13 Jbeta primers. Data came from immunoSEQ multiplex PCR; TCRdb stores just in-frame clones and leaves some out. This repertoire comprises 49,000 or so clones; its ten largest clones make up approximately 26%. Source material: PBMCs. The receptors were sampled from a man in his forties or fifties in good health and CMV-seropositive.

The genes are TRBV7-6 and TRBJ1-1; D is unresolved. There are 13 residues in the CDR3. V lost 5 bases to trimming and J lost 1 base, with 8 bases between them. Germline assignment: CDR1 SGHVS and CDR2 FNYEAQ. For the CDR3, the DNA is TGTGCCAGCAGCATCTTACAGAACACTGAAGCTTTCTTT. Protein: CASSILQNTEAFF.

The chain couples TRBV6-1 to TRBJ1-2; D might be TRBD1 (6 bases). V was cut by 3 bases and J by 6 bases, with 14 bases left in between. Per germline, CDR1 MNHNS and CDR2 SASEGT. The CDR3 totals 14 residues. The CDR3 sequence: CASSDYAPGDGYTF. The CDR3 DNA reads TGTGCCAGCAGTGATTATGCGCCAGGGGATGGCTACACCTTC.

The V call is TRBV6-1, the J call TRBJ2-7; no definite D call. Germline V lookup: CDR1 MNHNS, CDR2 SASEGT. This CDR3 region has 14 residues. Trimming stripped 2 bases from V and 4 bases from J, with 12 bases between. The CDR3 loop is CASSEPTGSYEQYF. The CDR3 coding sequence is TGTGCCAGCAGTGAACCGACGGGTTCTTACGAGCAGTACTTC.

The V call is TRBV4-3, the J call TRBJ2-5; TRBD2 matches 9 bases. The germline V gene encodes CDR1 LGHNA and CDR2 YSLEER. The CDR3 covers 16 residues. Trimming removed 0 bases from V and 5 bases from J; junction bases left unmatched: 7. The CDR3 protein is CASSQDRLAGVETQYF. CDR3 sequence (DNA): TGCGCCAGCAGCCAAGATCGCTTAGCGGGGGTGGAGACCCAGTACTTC.

The CDR3 sequence is CASSYSSVNTEAFF. The DNA for the CDR3 is TGTGCCAGCAGTTACTCATCCGTGAACACTGAAGCTTTCTTT. The chain recombines TRBV6-5 with TRBJ1-1; D ambiguous. Trimming cost V 0 bases and J 0 bases, with 5 bases left between them. Germline V gives CDR1 MNHEY, CDR2 SVGAGI. The CDR3 has 14 residues.

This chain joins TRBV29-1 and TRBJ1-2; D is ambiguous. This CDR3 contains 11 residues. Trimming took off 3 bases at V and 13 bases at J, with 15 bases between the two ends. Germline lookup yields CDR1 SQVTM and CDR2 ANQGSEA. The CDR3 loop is CSVDLGLGGTF. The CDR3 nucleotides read TGCAGCGTTGATCTGGGATTAGGAGGCACCTTC. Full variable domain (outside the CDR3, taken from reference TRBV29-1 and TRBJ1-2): SAVISQKPSRDICQRGTSLTIQCQVDSQVTMMFWYRQQPGQSLTLIATANQGSEATYESGFVIDKFPISRPNLTFSTLTVSNMSPEDSSIYLCSVDLGLGGTFGSGTRLTVV.

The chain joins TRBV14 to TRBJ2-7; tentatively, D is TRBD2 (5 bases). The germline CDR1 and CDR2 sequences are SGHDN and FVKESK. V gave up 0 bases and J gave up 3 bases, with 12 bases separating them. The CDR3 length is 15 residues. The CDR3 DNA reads TGTGCCAGCAGCCAAGATCCCCGGGATTTCTACGAGCAGTACTTC. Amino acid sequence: CASSQDPRDFYEQYF.

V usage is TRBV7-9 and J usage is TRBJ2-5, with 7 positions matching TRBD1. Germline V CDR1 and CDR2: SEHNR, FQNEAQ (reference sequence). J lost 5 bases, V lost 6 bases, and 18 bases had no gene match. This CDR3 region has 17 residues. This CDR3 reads CASRDAQGPLARETQYF. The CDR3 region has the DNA TGTGCCAGCAGAGACGCACAGGGGCCGCTTGCGAGGGAGACCCAGTACTTC. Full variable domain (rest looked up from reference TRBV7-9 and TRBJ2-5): DTGVSQNPRHKITKRGQNVTFRCDPISEHNRLYWYRQTLGQGPEFLTYFQNEAQLEKSRLLSDRFSAERPKGSFSTLEIQRTEQGDSAMYLCASRDAQGPLARETQYFGPGTRLLVL.

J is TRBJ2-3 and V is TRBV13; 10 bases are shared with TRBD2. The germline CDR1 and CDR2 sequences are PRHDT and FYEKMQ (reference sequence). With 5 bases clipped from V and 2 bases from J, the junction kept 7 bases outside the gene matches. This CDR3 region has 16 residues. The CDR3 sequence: CASSLERGGLTDTQYF. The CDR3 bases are TGTGCCAGCAGCCTAGAGCGGGGGGGGCTCACAGATACGCAGTATTTT. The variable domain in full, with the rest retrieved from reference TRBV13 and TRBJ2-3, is AAGVIQSPRHLIKEKRETATLKCYPIPRHDTVYWYQQGPGQDPQFLISFYEKMQSDKGSIPDRFSAQQFSDYHSELNMSSLELGDSALYFCASSLERGGLTDTQYFGPGTRLTVL.

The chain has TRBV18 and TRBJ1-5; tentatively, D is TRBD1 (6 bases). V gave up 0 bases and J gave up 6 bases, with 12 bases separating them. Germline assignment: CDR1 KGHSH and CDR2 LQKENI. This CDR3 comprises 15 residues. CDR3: CASSPPEGVGQPQHF. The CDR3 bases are TGTGCCAGCTCACCACCCGAGGGGGTGGGTCAGCCCCAGCATTTT.

The CDR3 coding sequence is TGTGCCAGCAGCCCCTACAGGGGACGGGCCGAGCAGTACTTC. Its translation is CASSPYRGRAEQYF. The chain couples TRBV7-9 to TRBJ2-7; 7 bases agree with TRBD1. The CDR3 sequence is 14 residues long. CDR1 SEHNR and CDR2 FQNEAQ come from the germline V gene (reference sequence). The J segment lost 6 bases and the V segment lost 5 bases, leaving 10 bases of the junction unmatched.

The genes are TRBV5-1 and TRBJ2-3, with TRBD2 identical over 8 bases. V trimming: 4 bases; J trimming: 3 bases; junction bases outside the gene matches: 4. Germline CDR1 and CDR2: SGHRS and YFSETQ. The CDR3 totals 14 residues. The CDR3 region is CASSIAGITDTQYF. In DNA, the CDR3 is TGCGCCAGCAGCATAGCGGGGATAACAGATACGCAGTATTTT. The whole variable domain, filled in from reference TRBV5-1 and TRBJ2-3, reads KAGVTQTPRYLIKTRGQQVTLSCSPISGHRSVSWYQQTPGQGLQFLFEYFSETQRNKGNFPGRFSGRQFSNSRSEMNVSTLELGDSALYLCASSIAGITDTQYFGPGTRLTVL.

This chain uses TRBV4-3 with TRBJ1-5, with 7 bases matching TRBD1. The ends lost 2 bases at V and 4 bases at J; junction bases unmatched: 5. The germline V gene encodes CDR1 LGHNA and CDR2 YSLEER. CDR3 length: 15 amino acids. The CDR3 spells CASSQRTGVNQPQHF. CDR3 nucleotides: TGCGCCAGCAGCCAACGTACAGGGGTGAATCAGCCCCAGCATTTT.

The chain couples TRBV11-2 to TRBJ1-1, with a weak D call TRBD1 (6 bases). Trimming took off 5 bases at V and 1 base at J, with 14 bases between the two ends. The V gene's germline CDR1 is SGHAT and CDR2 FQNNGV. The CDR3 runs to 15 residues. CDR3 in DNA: TGTGCCAGCAGCCGGGATCGAGGGGGGAACACTGAAGCTTTCTTT. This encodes CASSRDRGGNTEAFF.

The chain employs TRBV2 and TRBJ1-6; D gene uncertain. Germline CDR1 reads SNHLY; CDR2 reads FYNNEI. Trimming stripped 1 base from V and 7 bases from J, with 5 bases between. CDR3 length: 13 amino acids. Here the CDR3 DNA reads TGTGCCAGCAGTGAAGTTCCGAATTCACCCCTCCACTTT. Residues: CASSEVPNSPLHF.

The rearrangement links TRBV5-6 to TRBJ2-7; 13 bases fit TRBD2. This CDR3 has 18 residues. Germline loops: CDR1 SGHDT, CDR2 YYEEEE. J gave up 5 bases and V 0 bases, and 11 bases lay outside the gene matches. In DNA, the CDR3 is TGTGCCAGCAGCTTGGCCGTTAGACTAGCGGGAGGCCTCCACGAGCAGTACTTC. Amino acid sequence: CASSLAVRLAGGLHEQYF.

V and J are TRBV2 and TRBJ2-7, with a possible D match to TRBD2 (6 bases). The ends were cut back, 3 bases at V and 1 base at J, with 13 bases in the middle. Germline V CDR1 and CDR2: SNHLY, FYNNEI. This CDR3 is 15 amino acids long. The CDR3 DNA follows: TGTGCCAGCAGTGACTATGACGGGAGTTCCTACGAGCAGTACTTC. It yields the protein CASSDYDGSSYEQYF.

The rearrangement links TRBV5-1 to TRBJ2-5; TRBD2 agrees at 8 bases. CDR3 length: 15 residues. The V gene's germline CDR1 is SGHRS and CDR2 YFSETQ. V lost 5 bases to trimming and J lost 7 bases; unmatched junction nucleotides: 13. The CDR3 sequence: CASSSSGGSPRTQYF. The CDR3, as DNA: TGCGCCAGCAGTTCGTCGGGGGGGTCCCCAAGGACCCAGTACTTC.

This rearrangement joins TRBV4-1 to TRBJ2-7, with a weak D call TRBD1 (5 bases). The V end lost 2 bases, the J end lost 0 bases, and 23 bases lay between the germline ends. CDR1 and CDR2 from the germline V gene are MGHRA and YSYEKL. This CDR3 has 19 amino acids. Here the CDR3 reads CASSQLEPLGLRISYEQYF. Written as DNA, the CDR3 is TGCGCCAGCAGCCAACTAGAACCTTTGGGGCTGAGGATCTCCTACGAGCAGTACTTC.

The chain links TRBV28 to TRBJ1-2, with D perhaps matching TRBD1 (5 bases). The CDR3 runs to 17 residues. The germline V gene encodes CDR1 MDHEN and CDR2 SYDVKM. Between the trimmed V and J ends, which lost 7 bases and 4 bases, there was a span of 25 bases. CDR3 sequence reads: CASTTQGIRLEPYGYTF. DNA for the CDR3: TGTGCCAGCACTACCCAGGGAATACGGCTTGAACCCTATGGCTACACCTTC.

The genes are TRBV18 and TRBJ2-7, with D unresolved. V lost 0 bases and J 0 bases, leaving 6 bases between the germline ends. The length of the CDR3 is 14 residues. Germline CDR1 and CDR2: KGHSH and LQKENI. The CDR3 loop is CASSPPGVSYEQYF. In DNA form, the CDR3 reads TGTGCCAGCTCACCACCGGGCGTCTCCTACGAGCAGTACTTC. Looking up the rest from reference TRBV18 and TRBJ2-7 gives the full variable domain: NAGVMQNPRHLVRRRGQEARLRCSPMKGHSHVYWYRQLPEEGLKFMVYLQKENIIDESGMPKERFSAEFPKEGPSILRIQQVVRGDSAAYFCASSPPGVSYEQYFGPGTRLTVT.

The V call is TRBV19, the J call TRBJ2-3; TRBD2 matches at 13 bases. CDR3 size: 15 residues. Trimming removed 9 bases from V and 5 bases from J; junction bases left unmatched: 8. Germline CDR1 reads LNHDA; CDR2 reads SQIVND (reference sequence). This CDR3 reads CASGRLAGGIDTQYF. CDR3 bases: TGTGCCAGCGGAAGACTAGCGGGGGGCATAGATACGCAGTATTTT.